This paragraph reports one T cell receptor (beta chain). As yet, its antigen is unknown. This sample is drawn from a study of siplizumab effects on memory and regulatory T cells. Findings of the study overall: Proliferating siplizumab-culture Treg suppressive function went unconfirmed. Under siplizumab, alloreactive sequences traced to unstimulated CD4+ memory cells were significantly reduced. Unstimulated naive T cells seemed to show more diversity than memory cells did, and they also seemed to be among the major contributors to the alloresponse.

The assay was immunoSEQ multiplex PCR, and TCRdb's table has in-frame clones only and misses some. Among about 82,000 clones listed, approximately 90% were seen once. Looked up from germline, CDR1 is KGHSH and CDR2 is LQKENI. CDR3 length: 14 amino acids. With 2 bases removed from V and 2 bases from J, the gap between germline ends came to 7 bases. Sequenced material: Tregs sorted from blood. The chain joins TRBV18 to TRBJ2-1; D is undetermined. This clonotype was obtained from a human donor in good health. The CDR3 sequence: CASSPYMAYNEQFF. Here the CDR3 DNA reads TGTGCCAGCTCACCATACATGGCCTACAATGAGCAGTTCTTC.